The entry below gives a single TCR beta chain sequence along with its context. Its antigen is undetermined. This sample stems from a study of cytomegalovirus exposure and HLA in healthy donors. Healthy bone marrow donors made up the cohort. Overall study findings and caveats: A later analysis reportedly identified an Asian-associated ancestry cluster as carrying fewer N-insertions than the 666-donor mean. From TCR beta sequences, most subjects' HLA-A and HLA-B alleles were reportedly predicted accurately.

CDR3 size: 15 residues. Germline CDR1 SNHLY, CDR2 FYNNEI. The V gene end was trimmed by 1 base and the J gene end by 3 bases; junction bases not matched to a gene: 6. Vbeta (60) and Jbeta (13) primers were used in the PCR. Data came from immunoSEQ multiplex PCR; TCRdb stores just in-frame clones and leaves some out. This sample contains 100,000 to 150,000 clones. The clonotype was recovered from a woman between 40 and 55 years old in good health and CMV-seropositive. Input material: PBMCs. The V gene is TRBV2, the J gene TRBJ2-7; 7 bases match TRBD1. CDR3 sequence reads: CASSEGPGTVYEQYF. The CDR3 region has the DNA TGTGCCAGCAGTGAAGGTCCGGGGACAGTCTACGAGCAGTACTTC.